This T cell receptor (beta chain) stems from a study of T cells in Graves' hyperthyroidism and ophthalmopathy. Trimming pared 5 bases from V and 10 bases from J, leaving 15 bases between. There are 13 residues in the CDR3. Germline CDR1 is SEHNR and CDR2 is FQNEAQ (reference sequence). Many counts were recorded for this clonotype. Amplified regions were TCR beta CDR3 sequences from RNA transcripts. In the first-round RT-PCR of the TCR CDR3, the HTBI primer set was used. A single record per CDR3 protein comes from TCRdb applying MiXCR to the multiplex PCR reads. The sample has under 350,000 distinct CDR3 sequences, 18% seen once; the top ten hold 45% to 55%.

Sequencing was done on a sample of blood. This TCR was sampled from a woman aged 50 to 60 with Graves' hyperthyroidism. The genes are TRBV7-9 and TRBJ2-1; D may be TRBD1 (6 bases). CDR3 nucleotide sequence: TGTGCCAGCAGCCCTGCACCCGGGACAGAGCAGTTCTTC. Its protein is CASSPAPGTEQFF. Full variable domain (rest looked up from reference TRBV7-9 and TRBJ2-1): DTGVSQNPRHKITKRGQNVTFRCDPISEHNRLYWYRQTLGQGPEFLTYFQNEAQLEKSRLLSDRFSAERPKGSFSTLEIQRTEQGDSAMYLCASSPAPGTEQFFGPGTRLTVL.